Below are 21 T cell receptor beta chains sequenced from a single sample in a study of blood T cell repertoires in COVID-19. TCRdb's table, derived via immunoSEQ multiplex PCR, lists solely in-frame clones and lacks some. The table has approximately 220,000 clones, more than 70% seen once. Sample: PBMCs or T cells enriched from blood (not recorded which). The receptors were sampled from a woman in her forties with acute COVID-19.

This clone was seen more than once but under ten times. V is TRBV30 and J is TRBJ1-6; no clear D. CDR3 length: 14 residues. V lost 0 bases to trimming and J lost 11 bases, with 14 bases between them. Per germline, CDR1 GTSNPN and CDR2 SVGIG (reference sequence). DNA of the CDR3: TGTGCCTGGAGTGTAAGAGGGCCTGACACACCCCTCCACTTT. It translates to CAWSVRGPDTPLHF.

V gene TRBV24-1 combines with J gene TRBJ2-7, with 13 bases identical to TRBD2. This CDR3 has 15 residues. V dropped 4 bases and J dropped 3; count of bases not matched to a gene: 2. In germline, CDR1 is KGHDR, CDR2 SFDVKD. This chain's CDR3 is CATSEGTSGIYEQYF. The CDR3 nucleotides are TGTGCCACCAGTGAAGGGACTAGCGGGATCTACGAGCAGTACTTC.

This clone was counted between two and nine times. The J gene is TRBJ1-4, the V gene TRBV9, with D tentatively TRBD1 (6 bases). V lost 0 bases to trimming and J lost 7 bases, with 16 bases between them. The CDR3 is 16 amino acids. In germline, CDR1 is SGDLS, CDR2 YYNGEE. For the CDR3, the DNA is TGTGCCAGCAGCGTAGTCGGCGGGGGCGCGGGTGAAAAACTGTTTTTT. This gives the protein CASSVVGGGAGEKLFF.

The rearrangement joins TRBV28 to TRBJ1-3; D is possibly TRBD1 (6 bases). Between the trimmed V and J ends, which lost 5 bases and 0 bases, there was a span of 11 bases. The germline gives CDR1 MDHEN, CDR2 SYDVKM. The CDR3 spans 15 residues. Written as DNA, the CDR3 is TGTGCCAGCAGTCAACAGGGACCCTCTGGAAACACCATATATTTT. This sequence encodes CASSQQGPSGNTIYF.

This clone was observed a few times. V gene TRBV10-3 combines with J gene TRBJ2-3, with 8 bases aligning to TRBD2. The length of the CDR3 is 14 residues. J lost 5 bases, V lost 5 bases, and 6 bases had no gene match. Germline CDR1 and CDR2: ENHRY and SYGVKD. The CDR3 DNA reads TGTGCCATCAGTCGGGAGGGCCCAAAAGATACGCAGTATTTT. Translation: CAISREGPKDTQYF.

This CDR3 reads CASSLGVTGGNQPQHF. The CDR3 coding sequence is TGTGCCAGCAGCTTGGGGGTGACAGGGGGCAATCAGCCCCAGCATTTT. The chain combines TRBV5-6 with TRBJ1-5; TRBD1 matches at 8 bases. This CDR3 is built from 16 residues. J gave up 2 bases and V 0 bases, and 4 bases lay outside the gene matches. CDR1 and CDR2 from the germline V gene are SGHDT and YYEEEE.

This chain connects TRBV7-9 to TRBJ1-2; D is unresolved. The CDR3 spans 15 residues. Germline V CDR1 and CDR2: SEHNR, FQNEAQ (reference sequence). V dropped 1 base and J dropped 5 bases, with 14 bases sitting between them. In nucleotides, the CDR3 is TGTGCCAGCAGCTTAGATTTCGGGGAGGAGTATGGCTACACCTTC. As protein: CASSLDFGEEYGYTF.

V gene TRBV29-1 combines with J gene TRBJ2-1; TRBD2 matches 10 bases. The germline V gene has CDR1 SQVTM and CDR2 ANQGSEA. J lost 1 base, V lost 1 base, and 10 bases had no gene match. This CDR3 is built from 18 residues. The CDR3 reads CSVEGPAGGPGSYNEQFF. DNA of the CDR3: TGCAGCGTTGAAGGGCCAGCGGGAGGGCCAGGATCCTACAATGAGCAGTTCTTC.

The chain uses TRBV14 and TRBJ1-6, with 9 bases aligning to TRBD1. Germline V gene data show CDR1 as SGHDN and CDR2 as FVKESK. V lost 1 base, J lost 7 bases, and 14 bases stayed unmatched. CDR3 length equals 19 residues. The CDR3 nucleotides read TGTGCCAGCAGCCAAGCCGGGACAGGGTTTATAATGGCGAATTCACCCCTCCACTTT. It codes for CASSQAGTGFIMANSPLHF.

CDR3 sequence reads: CASSLWRGVDQPQHF. The CDR3, as DNA: TGTGCCAGCAGTTTATGGCGGGGGGTAGATCAGCCCCAGCATTTT. The chain has TRBV28 and TRBJ1-5; a possible D gene is TRBD1 (5 bases). The V and J ends lost 0 bases and 5 bases respectively, with 11 bases between them. The CDR3 is 15 residues long. The germline CDR1 and CDR2 sequences are MDHEN and SYDVKM.

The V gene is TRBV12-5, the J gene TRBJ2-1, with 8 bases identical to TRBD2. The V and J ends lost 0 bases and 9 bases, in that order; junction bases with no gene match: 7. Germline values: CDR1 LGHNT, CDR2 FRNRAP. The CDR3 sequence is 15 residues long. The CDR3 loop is CASGLVRAGAGEQFF. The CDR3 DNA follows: TGTGCTAGTGGTTTGGTAAGAGCGGGGGCCGGTGAGCAGTTCTTC. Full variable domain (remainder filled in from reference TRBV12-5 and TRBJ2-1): DARVTQTPRHKVTEMGQEVTMRCQPILGHNTVFWYRQTMMQGLELLAYFRNRAPLDDSGMPKDRFSAEMPDATLATLKIQPSEPRDSAVYFCASGLVRAGAGEQFFGPGTRLTVL.

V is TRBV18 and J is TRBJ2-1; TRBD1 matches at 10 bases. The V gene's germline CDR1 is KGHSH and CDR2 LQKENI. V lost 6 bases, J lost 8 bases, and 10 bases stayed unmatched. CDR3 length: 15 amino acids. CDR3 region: CASSLGDRGFDEQFF. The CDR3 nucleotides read TGTGCCAGCTCCCTCGGGGACAGGGGTTTCGATGAGCAGTTCTTC.

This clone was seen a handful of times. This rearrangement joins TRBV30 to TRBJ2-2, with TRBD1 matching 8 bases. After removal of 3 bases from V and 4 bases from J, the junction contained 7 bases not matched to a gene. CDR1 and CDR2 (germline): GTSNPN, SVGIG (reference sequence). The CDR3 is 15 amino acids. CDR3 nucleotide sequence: TGTGCCTGGAGCCTAGACAGGGGAGGCACCGGGGAGCTGTTTTTT. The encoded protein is CAWSLDRGGTGELFF.

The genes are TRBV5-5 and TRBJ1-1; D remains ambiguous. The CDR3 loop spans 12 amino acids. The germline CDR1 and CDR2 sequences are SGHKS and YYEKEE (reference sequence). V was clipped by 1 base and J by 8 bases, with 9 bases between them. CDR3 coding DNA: TGTGCCAGCAGCTTGATCAGGCACGAAGCTTTCTTT. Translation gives CASSLIRHEAFF.

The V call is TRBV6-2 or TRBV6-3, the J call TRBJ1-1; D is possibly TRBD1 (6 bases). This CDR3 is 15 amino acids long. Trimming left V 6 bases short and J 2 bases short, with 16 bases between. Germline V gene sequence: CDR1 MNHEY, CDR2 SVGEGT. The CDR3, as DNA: TGTGCCAGCAGCTCAACGGGGGGCGGAAACACTGAAGCTTTCTTT. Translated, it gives CASSSTGGGNTEAFF.

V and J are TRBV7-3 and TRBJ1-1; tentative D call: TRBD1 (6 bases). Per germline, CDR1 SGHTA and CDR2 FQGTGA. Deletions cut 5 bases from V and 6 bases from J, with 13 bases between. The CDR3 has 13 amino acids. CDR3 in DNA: TGTGCCAGCAGCCTTAGAGGGGGGGCTGAAGCTTTCTTT. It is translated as CASSLRGGAEAFF.

CDR3 bases: TGTGCCAGCAGCGTTCTAGCGGGAGGGCTGAATGAGCAGTTCTTC. As protein: CASSVLAGGLNEQFF. The chain employs TRBV9 and TRBJ2-1; 12 nucleotides align to TRBD2. CDR3 length: 15 residues. The germline gives CDR1 SGDLS, CDR2 YYNGEE. The V gene end was trimmed by 2 bases and the J gene end by 7 bases; junction bases not matched to a gene: 4.

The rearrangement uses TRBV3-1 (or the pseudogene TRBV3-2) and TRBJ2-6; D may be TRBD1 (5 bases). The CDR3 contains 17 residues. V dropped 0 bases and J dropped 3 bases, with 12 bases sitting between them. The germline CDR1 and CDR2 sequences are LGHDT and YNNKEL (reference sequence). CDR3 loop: CASSQDGRVDGANVLTF. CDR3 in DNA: TGTGCCAGCAGCCAAGATGGCAGGGTGGATGGGGCCAACGTCCTGACTTTC.

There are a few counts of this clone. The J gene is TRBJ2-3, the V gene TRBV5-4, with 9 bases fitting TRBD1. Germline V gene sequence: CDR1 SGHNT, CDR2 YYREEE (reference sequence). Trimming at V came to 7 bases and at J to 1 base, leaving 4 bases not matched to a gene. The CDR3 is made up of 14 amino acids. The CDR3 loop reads CASGHRGRTDTQYF. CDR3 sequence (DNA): TGTGCCAGCGGTCACAGGGGGCGCACAGATACGCAGTATTTT.

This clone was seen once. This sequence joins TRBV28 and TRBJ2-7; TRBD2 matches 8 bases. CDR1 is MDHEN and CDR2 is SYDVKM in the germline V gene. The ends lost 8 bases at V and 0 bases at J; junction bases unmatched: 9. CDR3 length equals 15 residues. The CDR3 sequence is CASDGAGESSYEQYF. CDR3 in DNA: TGTGCCAGCGACGGAGCGGGGGAGAGCTCCTACGAGCAGTACTTC. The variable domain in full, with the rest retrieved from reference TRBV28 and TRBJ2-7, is DVKVTQSSRYLVKRTGEKVFLECVQDMDHENMFWYRQDPGLGLRLIYFSYDVKMKEKGDIPEGYSVSREKKERFSLILESASTNQTSMYLCASDGAGESSYEQYFGPGTRLTVT.

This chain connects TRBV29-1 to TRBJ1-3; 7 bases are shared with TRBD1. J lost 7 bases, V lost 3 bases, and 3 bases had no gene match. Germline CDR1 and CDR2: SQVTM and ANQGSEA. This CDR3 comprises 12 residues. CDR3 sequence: CSVDTGENTIYF. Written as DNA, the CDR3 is TGCAGCGTTGACACAGGGGAGAACACCATATATTTT.